The rows below give T cell receptor beta chains drawn from one sample of a study of OX40 agonist ivuxolimab in advanced cancers. The data were produced by immunoSEQ multiplex PCR, yet TCRdb's version contains in-frame clones alone and is incomplete. The table shows fewer than 20,000 clones, with around 82% occurring only once. The sample here was CD4+ or CD8+ T cells sorted from blood, taken in a trial of the OX40 agonist ivuxolimab. These receptor sequences come from an adult with an advanced solid tumor such as melanoma, head and neck, liver or kidney cancer. CDR3s include the opening cysteine and the closing phenylalanine or tryptophan. The D gene is left open where the match is weak. Only some rows state a clone size, as once, few, many or a class for expanded clones.

size: NA; D: NA; J: TRBJ1-4; V: TRBV7-9; CDR3: CASSLELVEKLFF; DNA: TGTGCCAGCAGCTTAGAATTAGTGGAAAAACTGTTTTTT
size: NA; D: NA; J: TRBJ2-7; V: TRBV6-1; CDR3: CASTEGVYEQYF; DNA: TGTGCCAGCACGGAGGGTGTCTACGAGCAGTACTTC
size: NA; D: NA; J: TRBJ1-1; V: TRBV6-5; CDR3: CASSYREAWNTEAFF; DNA: TGTGCCAGCAGTTACCGGGAAGCGTGGAACACTGAAGCTTTCTTT
size: NA; D: NA; J: TRBJ2-5; V: TRBV29-1; CDR3: CSVRNSEETQYF; DNA: TGCAGCGTTCGAAATAGCGAGGAGACCCAGTACTTC
size: NA; D: NA; J: TRBJ1-1; V: TRBV5-8; CDR3: CASSLVLGAVAEAFF; DNA: TGTGCCAGCAGCTTGGTTTTAGGGGCGGTGGCTGAAGCTTTCTTT
size: NA; D: NA; J: TRBJ2-5; V: TRBV15; CDR3: CATSLKETQYF; DNA: TGTGCCACCAGCCTAAAGGAGACCCAGTACTTC
size: NA; D: NA; J: TRBJ1-5; V: TRBV6-1; CDR3: CASVLSSNQPQHF; DNA: TGTGCCAGCGTCCTAAGTAGCAATCAGCCCCAGCATTTT
size: NA; D: NA; J: TRBJ2-5; V: TRBV5-1; CDR3: CASSLEGETQYF; DNA: TGCGCCAGCAGCTTGGAGGGGGAGACCCAGTACTTC
size: NA; D: TRBD1; J: TRBJ1-5; V: TRBV9; CDR3: CASSVEGAWNQPQHF; DNA: TGTGCCAGCAGCGTGGAGGGGGCCTGGAATCAGCCCCAGCATTTT
size: NA; D: TRBD1; J: TRBJ2-5; V: TRBV27; CDR3: CASSRTGVGETQYF; DNA: TGTGCCAGCAGCCGGACAGGGGTAGGAGAGACCCAGTACTTC
size: few; D: NA; J: TRBJ2-7; V: TRBV11-2; CDR3: CASSLWDYEQYF; DNA: TGTGCCAGCAGCTTATGGGACTACGAGCAGTACTTC
size: NA; D: NA; J: TRBJ2-7; V: TRBV6-6; CDR3: CASSSVYEQYF; DNA: TGTGCCAGCAGTTCCGTCTACGAGCAGTACTTC
size: NA; D: NA; J: TRBJ2-7; V: TRBV7-7; CDR3: CASSLDSRAGQYF; DNA: TGTGCCAGCAGCTTAGATTCCAGGGCCGGGCAGTACTTC
size: NA; D: TRBD1; J: TRBJ2-1; V: TRBV7-3; CDR3: CASSLTRTGIEQFF; DNA: TGTGCCAGCAGCTTAACCCGGACAGGGATTGAGCAGTTCTTC
size: once; D: TRBD1; J: TRBJ1-5; V: TRBV29-1; CDR3: CSVGQGNQPQHF; DNA: TGCAGCGTGGGACAGGGTAATCAGCCCCAGCATTTT
size: NA; D: NA; J: TRBJ2-1; V: TRBV19; CDR3: CASSRLVYNEQFF; DNA: TGTGCCAGCAGTAGACTCGTCTACAATGAGCAGTTCTTC
size: NA; D: NA; J: TRBJ2-7; V: TRBV5-6; CDR3: CASSQASGVYEQYF; DNA: TGTGCCAGCAGCCAAGCATCGGGAGTCTACGAGCAGTACTTC
size: NA; D: NA; J: TRBJ2-1; V: TRBV2; CDR3: CASSEEGAGTYNEQFF; DNA: TGTGCCAGCAGTGAAGAGGGAGCGGGTACCTACAATGAGCAGTTCTTC
size: NA; D: TRBD2; J: TRBJ2-7; V: TRBV7-2; CDR3: CASSLGGGTYEQYF; DNA: TGTGCCAGCAGCTTAGGCGGGGGGACCTACGAGCAGTACTTC